The 20 T cell receptor beta chains below all came from one sample that was sequenced in a study of T cell responses to AZD1222 COVID-19 vaccine. Produced via immunoSEQ multiplex PCR; TCRdb's table is partial and in-frame only. The sample lists 130,000 to 150,000 clones, 91% occurring once. Here the sequenced sample was peripheral blood, taken on day 0 of AZD1222 vaccination. The receptors here all came from an adult in good health.

The V gene is TRBV7-2, the J gene TRBJ2-3; 8 bases are a match to TRBD2. The CDR3 is 15 amino acids. J gave up 3 bases and V 5 bases, and 7 bases lay outside the gene matches. Germline assignment: CDR1 SGHTA and CDR2 FQGNSA. In DNA form, the CDR3 reads TGTGCCAGCAGCCCCACACGGGGGGGGACAGATACGCAGTATTTT. Its translation: CASSPTRGGTDTQYF.

The chain has TRBV5-4 and TRBJ1-2, with a possible D match to TRBD1 (5 bases). Germline V gene lookup returns CDR1 SGHNT and CDR2 YYREEE (reference sequence). The CDR3 consists of 15 residues. V lost 0 bases to trimming and J lost 7 bases, with 16 bases between them. In DNA, the CDR3 is TGTGCCAGCAGCTTGGCAGGAGGGGAGATTGGTGGCTACACCTTC. Protein sequence: CASSLAGGEIGGYTF.

The V and J genes are TRBV6-1 and TRBJ1-1; D unresolved. The germline V and J ends were trimmed by 2 bases and 4 bases, with 8 bases remaining between them. The CDR3 totals 13 residues. The germline V gene encodes CDR1 MNHNS and CDR2 SASEGT. The CDR3 nucleotides are TGTGCCAGCAGTGAATTACCGACCACTGAAGCTTTCTTT. This gives the protein CASSELPTTEAFF.

The V and J genes are TRBV27 and TRBJ2-2, with D possibly being TRBD2 (5 bases). Germline V lookup: CDR1 MNHEY, CDR2 SMNVEV (reference sequence). Trimming left V 2 bases short and J 4 bases short, with 8 bases between. This CDR3 region has 14 residues. The CDR3 sequence: CASSLRGPTGELFF. The DNA of the CDR3 is TGTGCCAGCAGTTTAAGAGGGCCCACCGGGGAGCTGTTTTTT.

The genes are TRBV18 and TRBJ1-5; 7 bases are shared with TRBD1. CDR3 length: 15 amino acids. V shed 3 bases, J shed 2 bases, and the junction held 4 bases outside the gene matches. Germline CDR1 is KGHSH and CDR2 is LQKENI. The CDR3 nucleotides read TGTGCCAGCTCACCGACAGGGACGGGCAATCAGCCCCAGCATTTT. Amino acid sequence: CASSPTGTGNQPQHF.

The chain combines TRBV7-2 with TRBJ1-2; no clear D. This CDR3 has 13 residues. Per germline, CDR1 SGHTA and CDR2 FQGNSA. V lost 0 bases and J 10 bases, leaving 12 bases between the germline ends. CDR3 nucleotides: TGTGCCAGCAGCTTAGCCAACGTCTCACCCTACACCTTC. Translation: CASSLANVSPYTF.

The chain joins TRBV10-1 to TRBJ1-3; perhaps TRBD1 as D (5 bases). The germline CDR1 and CDR2 sequences are WNHNN and SYGVQD (reference sequence). The CDR3 is 16 amino acids. V was pared by 7 bases and J by 0 bases, with 16 bases between. Here the CDR3 reads CASTSGTAVSGNTIYF. As DNA, the CDR3 is TGCGCCAGCACTTCCGGGACGGCGGTCTCTGGAAACACCATATATTTT.

This clone was recorded only once. V is TRBV24-1 and J is TRBJ2-2; TRBD1 matches at 10 bases. Germline assignment: CDR1 KGHDR and CDR2 SFDVKD. This CDR3 comprises 16 residues. V shed 4 bases and J 5 bases; nucleotides not matched to a gene: 6. CDR3 region: CATSDAGTGETGELFF. Written as DNA, the CDR3 is TGTGCCACCAGTGACGCCGGGACAGGGGAAACCGGGGAGCTGTTTTTT.

The CDR3 coding sequence is TGTGCCAGTAGTGCCTACAGGGGAGGGACTGAAGCTTTCTTT. This sequence encodes CASSAYRGGTEAFF. This chain connects TRBV19 to TRBJ1-1; 7 nucleotides line up with TRBD1. CDR1 LNHDA and CDR2 SQIVND come from the germline V gene (reference sequence). V was clipped by 5 bases and J by 5 bases; unmatched bases: 8. This CDR3 has 14 residues.

The chain links TRBV11-2 to TRBJ1-1; D remains ambiguous. Between the trimmed V and J ends, which lost 1 base and 7 bases, there was a span of 10 bases. Looked up from germline, CDR1 is SGHAT and CDR2 is FQNNGV. CDR3 length equals 13 residues. The DNA for the CDR3 is TGTGCCAGCAGCTTAGGGAACAGATTTGAAGCTTTCTTT. The encoded protein is CASSLGNRFEAFF.

The chain links TRBV5-4 to TRBJ2-7, with TRBD2 matching 10 bases. The length of the CDR3 is 15 residues. Trimming took 6 bases from V and 4 from J; bases not matched to a gene: 10. Germline-derived CDR1 and CDR2 are SGHNT and YYREEE (reference sequence). The CDR3 region is CASKISGGAGYEQYF. The CDR3 DNA reads TGTGCCAGCAAAATAAGCGGGGGGGCCGGTTACGAGCAGTACTTC.

Remarks on this clone: Mismatch with germline at one junction end may stem from a read error. The chain has TRBV16 and TRBJ1-4, with a tentative D call TRBD1 (5 bases). This CDR3 region has 16 residues. The V gene's germline CDR1 is KGHSY and CDR2 FQNENV. CDR3 nucleotide sequence: TGTGCCAGCAGCCGGGCCGGGACCTCACCTAAGGAAAAACTGTTTTTT. It codes for CASSRAGTSPKEKLFF.

The chain links TRBV9 to TRBJ2-2, with TRBD1 matching over 12 bases. Trimming cost V 7 bases and J 7 bases; bases outside gene matches: 14. The CDR3 is 17 residues long. Germline values: CDR1 SGDLS, CDR2 YYNGEE. This CDR3 reads CASPQGQGAEEVGELFF. The CDR3 DNA follows: TGTGCCAGCCCACAGGGACAGGGGGCGGAGGAGGTCGGGGAGCTGTTTTTT.

This chain connects TRBV10-3 to TRBJ2-2; no definite D call. The CDR3 covers 14 residues. The V gene lost 7 bases and the J gene lost 0 bases, with 9 bases spanning the gap. Per the germline V gene, CDR1 is ENHRY and CDR2 is SYGVKD. The CDR3 loop is CAIKGLANTGELFF. Written as DNA, the CDR3 is TGTGCCATCAAAGGGCTAGCGAACACCGGGGAGCTGTTTTTT.

The chain carries TRBV11-3 and TRBJ2-3; D remains ambiguous. CDR1 and CDR2 from the germline V gene are SGHNT and YENEEA. This CDR3 region has 12 residues. Trimming pared 5 bases from V and 4 bases from J, leaving 7 bases between. Here the CDR3 reads CASSPASDTQYF. CDR3 sequence (DNA): TGTGCCAGCAGCCCCGCTTCAGATACGCAGTATTTT.

The chain recombines TRBV7-9 with TRBJ2-3; 11 nucleotides line up with TRBD2. Germline CDR1 and CDR2: SEHNR and FQNEAQ (reference sequence). The CDR3 consists of 14 residues. The V gene end was trimmed by 5 bases and the J gene end by 4 bases; junction bases not matched to a gene: 2. Here the CDR3 reads CASSAGLAADTQYF. The CDR3, as DNA: TGTGCCAGCAGCGCGGGACTAGCGGCAGATACGCAGTATTTT.

This chain connects TRBV7-2 to TRBJ1-1; D is uncertain. This CDR3 is built from 13 residues. From germline, CDR1 is SGHTA and CDR2 FQGNSA. V gave up 5 bases and J gave up 1 base, with 8 bases separating them. The CDR3 sequence: CASSRRPNTEAFF. The DNA of the CDR3 is TGTGCCAGCAGCAGACGGCCGAACACTGAAGCTTTCTTT.

The CDR3 here is CASSLGGQGAYSYGYTF. The CDR3 region has the DNA TGTGCCAGCAGCTTAGGGGGACAGGGGGCGTACAGCTATGGCTACACCTTC. V gene TRBV7-2 combines with J gene TRBJ1-2; 12 nucleotides match TRBD1. The J segment lost 4 bases and the V segment lost 1 base, leaving 7 bases of the junction unmatched. Per the germline V gene, CDR1 is SGHTA and CDR2 is FQGNSA. The CDR3 is 17 amino acids.

The chain combines TRBV15 with TRBJ1-5; the D is unclear. The germline V and J ends were trimmed by 8 bases and 1 base, with 9 bases remaining between them. CDR3 length: 13 residues. Germline CDR1 is LNHNV and CDR2 is YYDKDF (reference sequence). DNA for the CDR3: TGTGCCACCCGGGCGCGAAGCAATCAGCCCCAGCATTTT. As protein: CATRARSNQPQHF.

The sample holds one count of this clone. The V call is TRBV18, the J call TRBJ2-1; TRBD1 or TRBD2 may be the D gene (5 bases each). CDR3 length: 14 residues. Looked up from germline, CDR1 is KGHSH and CDR2 is LQKENI. V was trimmed by 3 bases and J by 9 bases, leaving 15 bases between them. CDR3 nucleotide sequence: TGTGCCAGCTCACCGGGGACGAGTTGGCGTGAGCAGTTCTTC. It specifies CASSPGTSWREQFF.